The rows below give T cell receptor beta chains drawn from one sample of a study of blood T cell repertoires in COVID-19. Sequencing used immunoSEQ multiplex PCR; TCRdb keeps in-frame clones, though not all of them. The table lists roughly 78,000 clones, around 86% of them singletons. The specimen sequenced was peripheral blood. These receptors originate from an older woman with acute or convalescent COVID-19. The CDR3 runs from the conserved cysteine through the conserved F or W. Fields, in order: V gene, D gene, clone size, J gene, CDR3 DNA, CDR3 protein. D genes are given only for firm matches. Size tells how often a clone was seen (once, few, many) or the class of an expanded clone, and some rows leave it out.

v_call: TRBV10-3
d_call: NA
clone_size: NA
j_call: TRBJ1-1
cdr3_nt: TGTGCCATCAGCCGAACAGAGAACACTGAAGCTTTCTTT
cdr3_aa: CAISRTENTEAFF

v_call: TRBV27
d_call: NA
clone_size: once
j_call: TRBJ2-7
cdr3_nt: TGTGCCAGCAGTTTATCGGAGAGCACAGGCGTGTGTATCAACTTC
cdr3_aa: CASSLSESTGVCINF

v_call: TRBV2
d_call: TRBD2
clone_size: few
j_call: TRBJ2-1
cdr3_nt: TGTGCCAGCAGTGCACTAGCGGGGGGTGGGGATGAGCAGTTCTTC
cdr3_aa: CASSALAGGGDEQFF

v_call: TRBV28
d_call: NA
clone_size: NA
j_call: TRBJ2-2
cdr3_nt: TGTGCCAGCAGTTTAGGGGGGAGCTGGAACACCGGGGAGCTGTTTTTT
cdr3_aa: CASSLGGSWNTGELFF

v_call: TRBV5-1
d_call: TRBD1
clone_size: once
j_call: TRBJ2-7
cdr3_nt: TGCGCCAGCAGCCGATCGGGACAGGGGTCCTACGAGCAGTACTTC
cdr3_aa: CASSRSGQGSYEQYF

v_call: TRBV2
d_call: NA
clone_size: NA
j_call: TRBJ1-5
cdr3_nt: TGTGCCAGCAGTGAGGAGGGTGGCAATCAGCCCCAGCATTTT
cdr3_aa: CASSEEGGNQPQHF

v_call: TRBV5-1
d_call: NA
clone_size: NA
j_call: TRBJ1-3
cdr3_nt: TGCGCCAGCAGCTTGGACAGAGATGGAAACACCATATATTTT
cdr3_aa: CASSLDRDGNTIYF

v_call: TRBV19
d_call: TRBD1
clone_size: few
j_call: TRBJ2-1
cdr3_nt: TGTGCCAGTAGTTGGACAGGGGGCAGCTCCTACAATGAGCAGTTCTTC
cdr3_aa: CASSWTGGSSYNEQFF

v_call: TRBV4-1
d_call: TRBD2
clone_size: NA
j_call: TRBJ2-3
cdr3_nt: TGCGCCAGCAGCCAAGTGGGGACTAGCGTTATGGATACGCAGTATTTT
cdr3_aa: CASSQVGTSVMDTQYF

v_call: TRBV4-3
d_call: TRBD2
clone_size: NA
j_call: TRBJ2-1
cdr3_nt: TGCGCCAGCAGCCAAGAGGTGGGGGGGTACAATGAGCAGTTCTTC
cdr3_aa: CASSQEVGGYNEQFF

v_call: TRBV18
d_call: NA
clone_size: NA
j_call: TRBJ1-1
cdr3_nt: TGTGCCAGCTCCTGGAGGGGCGCTGGGGACACTGAAGCTTTCTTT
cdr3_aa: CASSWRGAGDTEAFF

v_call: TRBV7-2
d_call: NA
clone_size: NA
j_call: TRBJ2-7
cdr3_nt: TGTGCCAGCAGCTTAAGGGGTCCTTGGGAGGTGAGCTCCTACGAGCAGTACTTC
cdr3_aa: CASSLRGPWEVSSYEQYF

v_call: TRBV4-3
d_call: TRBD2
clone_size: NA
j_call: TRBJ2-7
cdr3_nt: TGCGCCAGCAGCCAACGGCTAGCGGGATTTGACGAGCAGTACTTC
cdr3_aa: CASSQRLAGFDEQYF

v_call: TRBV7-8
d_call: TRBD1
clone_size: NA
j_call: TRBJ1-5
cdr3_nt: TGTGCCAGCAGCATACAGGGGCCAGGAGTTTTGGGGCCCCAGCATTTT
cdr3_aa: CASSIQGPGVLGPQHF

v_call: TRBV27
d_call: NA
clone_size: once
j_call: TRBJ2-5
cdr3_nt: TGTGCCAGCAGTTTAAGGGACACCCACCAAGAGACCCAGTACTTC
cdr3_aa: CASSLRDTHQETQYF

v_call: TRBV7-2
d_call: NA
clone_size: NA
j_call: TRBJ1-4
cdr3_nt: TGTGCCAGCAGCCAGGAGGGTTACCCTAGATTTTTT
cdr3_aa: CASSQEGYPRFF

v_call: TRBV6-5
d_call: TRBD1
clone_size: NA
j_call: TRBJ1-6
cdr3_nt: TGTGCCAGCAGCGCTACCGGGACAGCCAATTCACCCCTCCACTTT
cdr3_aa: CASSATGTANSPLHF

v_call: TRBV10-3
d_call: TRBD1
clone_size: NA
j_call: TRBJ2-7
cdr3_nt: TGTGCCATCAGTGGGGCGGGACAGGGGAAGTACGAGCAGTACTTC
cdr3_aa: CAISGAGQGKYEQYF

v_call: TRBV7-9
d_call: TRBD2
clone_size: few
j_call: TRBJ2-3
cdr3_nt: TGTGCCAGCAGCGGAGGGACTAGCGGGAGTAGAGGGACAGATACGCAGTATTTT
cdr3_aa: CASSGGTSGSRGTDTQYF

v_call: TRBV2
d_call: TRBD1
clone_size: NA
j_call: TRBJ2-3
cdr3_nt: TGTGCCAGCAACCCGACAGGGACGGCAGATACGCAGTATTTT
cdr3_aa: CASNPTGTADTQYF

v_call: TRBV28
d_call: NA
clone_size: NA
j_call: TRBJ2-1
cdr3_nt: TGTGCCAGCAGTCCCCACAGGGAAGGGTACAATGAGCAGTTCTTC
cdr3_aa: CASSPHREGYNEQFF

v_call: TRBV15
d_call: TRBD1
clone_size: NA
j_call: TRBJ1-5
cdr3_nt: TGTGCCACCAGCAGGCCGGGACAGCACAATCAGCCCCAGCATTTT
cdr3_aa: CATSRPGQHNQPQHF

v_call: TRBV7-9
d_call: NA
clone_size: once
j_call: TRBJ2-1
cdr3_nt: TGTGCCAGCAGCTTAGGAGGAATCTACAATGAGCAGTTCTTC
cdr3_aa: CASSLGGIYNEQFF

v_call: TRBV7-2
d_call: TRBD2
clone_size: once
j_call: TRBJ2-5
cdr3_nt: TGTGCCAGCAGCGGACTAGCGGAGACCCAGTACTTC
cdr3_aa: CASSGLAETQYF

v_call: TRBV23-1
d_call: NA
clone_size: few
j_call: TRBJ1-1
cdr3_nt: TGCGCCAGCAGTCAATCTACAGCTTACACTGAAGCTTTCTTT
cdr3_aa: CASSQSTAYTEAFF

v_call: TRBV5-1
d_call: TRBD1
clone_size: NA
j_call: TRBJ1-1
cdr3_nt: TGCGCCAGCAGCAGAGAGGGAGAGGGGGCCACTGAAGCTTTCTTT
cdr3_aa: CASSREGEGATEAFF